These 17 T cell receptor beta chains originate from one sample sequenced in a study of T cell responses to AZD1222 COVID-19 vaccine. Clones were read by immunoSEQ multiplex PCR, and TCRdb kept only the in-frame ones, dropping some. This table has over 150,000 clones, roughly 90% appearing once. The sample in question was peripheral blood, obtained 28 days after the second AZD1222 dose. These receptors came from an adult who received the AZD1222 COVID-19 vaccine.

The count of this clone is one. The chain recombines TRBV5-1 with TRBJ1-5; D gene ambiguous. The V end was cut by 4 bases, the J end by 0 bases, with 11 bases between. This CDR3 region has 15 residues. CDR1 SGHRS and CDR2 YFSETQ come from the germline V gene. This CDR3 is CASSKDGVSNQPQHF. As DNA, the CDR3 is TGCGCCAGCAGCAAGGACGGTGTTAGCAATCAGCCCCAGCATTTT.

This clone is a singleton in its sample. V usage is TRBV4-1 and J usage is TRBJ1-1; D not resolved. CDR1 and CDR2 from the germline V gene are MGHRA and YSYEKL. The V end lost 3 bases, the J end lost 2 bases, and 13 bases lay between the germline ends. The CDR3 length is 15 residues. Here the CDR3 reads CASSHTVHLNTEAFF. The CDR3 region has the DNA TGCGCCAGCAGCCACACGGTACACCTAAACACTGAAGCTTTCTTT.

The V gene is TRBV11-2, the J gene TRBJ2-2; D may be TRBD1 or TRBD2 (5 bases each). CDR3 length: 15 amino acids. The germline CDR1 and CDR2 sequences are SGHAT and FQNNGV. With 4 bases removed from V and 4 bases from J, the gap between germline ends came to 13 bases. In DNA form, the CDR3 reads TGTGCCAGCAGCTCCCGGGACCCTCGCACCGGGGAGCTGTTTTTT. Its protein product is CASSSRDPRTGELFF.

The genes are TRBV7-9 and TRBJ2-3, with unresolved D. The CDR3 spans 14 residues. Trimming shortened V by 1 base and J by 2 bases, and 7 bases separated the two germline ends. Per germline, CDR1 SEHNR and CDR2 FQNEAQ (reference sequence). The CDR3 region is CASSLGLTTDTQYF. In DNA form, the CDR3 reads TGTGCCAGCAGCTTAGGCCTGACCACAGATACGCAGTATTTT.

The CDR3 region is CASSLSEATNEKLFF. CDR3 DNA sequence: TGTGCCAGCAGTTTATCAGAAGCAACTAATGAAAAACTGTTTTTT. This chain uses TRBV27 with TRBJ1-4, with D uncertain. The CDR3 covers 15 residues. Trimming removed 0 bases at V and 0 bases at J, with 5 bases between. The germline V gene has CDR1 MNHEY and CDR2 SMNVEV (reference sequence).

The V and J genes are TRBV2 and TRBJ2-3; D remains unclear. CDR3 size: 12 residues. V shed 5 bases and J shed 0 bases, with 3 bases lying between them. CDR1 SNHLY and CDR2 FYNNEI come from the germline V gene. In DNA form, the CDR3 reads TGTGCCAGCAGTAGAAGCACAGATACGCAGTATTTT. Residues: CASSRSTDTQYF.

CDR3 DNA: TGTGCCAGCAGTTACTCGAGGGTTGCGTCCGAGGATGAGCAGTTCTTC. Translated, it gives CASSYSRVASEDEQFF. V usage is TRBV6-5 and J usage is TRBJ2-1; the D gene is possibly TRBD2 (5 bases). Germline V CDR1 and CDR2: MNHEY, SVGAGI. The ends were cut back, 0 bases at V and 8 bases at J, with 17 bases in the middle. The CDR3 consists of 16 residues.

The chain is built from TRBV5-6 and TRBJ1-1; unclear D gene. Trimming pared 2 bases from V and 3 bases from J, leaving 14 bases between. This CDR3 contains 15 residues. Looked up from germline, CDR1 is SGHDT and CDR2 is YYEEEE. This chain's CDR3 is CASSFGGRTDTEAFF. The CDR3 DNA follows: TGTGCCAGCAGCTTCGGTGGCAGGACCGACACTGAAGCTTTCTTT.

The genes are TRBV6-5 and TRBJ1-3; 9 nucleotides match TRBD1. Germline V gives CDR1 MNHEY, CDR2 SVGAGI. The CDR3 has 15 amino acids. V gave up 6 bases and J gave up 0 bases; unmatched junction bases: 3. CDR3 protein: CASRPTGGSGNTIYF. The CDR3 DNA follows: TGTGCCAGCAGACCGACAGGGGGCTCTGGAAACACCATATATTTT.

The rearrangement joins TRBV12-3 or TRBV12-4 to TRBJ1-2; 7 bases fit TRBD1. This CDR3 contains 13 residues. V shed 2 bases and J 4 bases; nucleotides not matched to a gene: 1. The CDR3 coding sequence is TGTGCCAGCAGTTTATGGGACAGCTATGGCTACACCTTC. This encodes CASSLWDSYGYTF.

This chain joins TRBV30 and TRBJ2-7; D possibly corresponds to TRBD2 (6 bases). The ends were cut back, 0 bases at V and 6 bases at J, with 9 bases in the middle. Looked up from germline, CDR1 is GTSNPN and CDR2 is SVGIG (reference sequence). CDR3 length equals 12 residues. CDR3 nucleotides: TGTGCCTGGAGTGTCGGGGGAGGCGAGCAGTACTTC. Its protein is CAWSVGGGEQYF.

The J gene is TRBJ1-1, the V gene TRBV28; D might be TRBD1 (5 bases). Trimming pared 11 bases from V and 4 bases from J, leaving 20 bases between. This CDR3 has 14 amino acids. Germline V lookup: CDR1 MDHEN, CDR2 SYDVKM. The CDR3, as DNA: TGTGCCTTAGTGGGGGATGTTACCCGCACTGAAGCTTTCTTT. This sequence encodes CALVGDVTRTEAFF. Variable domain in full (rest from reference TRBV28 and TRBJ1-1): DVKVTQSSRYLVKRTGEKVFLECVQDMDHENMFWYRQDPGLGLRLIYFSYDVKMKEKGDIPEGYSVSREKKERFSLILESASTNQTSMYLCALVGDVTRTEAFFGQGTRLTVV.

The table lists this clone with many counts. The chain couples TRBV28 to TRBJ1-2; tentatively, D is TRBD1 (5 bases). The CDR3 sequence is 13 residues long. V was cut by 7 bases and J by 4 bases, with 13 bases left in between. Germline loops: CDR1 MDHEN, CDR2 SYDVKM. CDR3 sequence reads: CASIGGPFYGYTF. In nucleotides, the CDR3 is TGTGCCAGCATCGGGGGTCCTTTCTATGGCTACACCTTC.

The chain couples TRBV12-3 or TRBV12-4 to TRBJ2-1; the D is unclear. CDR3 length: 13 residues. V lost 5 bases and J 2 bases, leaving 7 bases between the germline ends. CDR3 region: CASSHSTYNEQFF. The CDR3 DNA reads TGTGCCAGCAGTCACAGCACCTACAATGAGCAGTTCTTC.

J is TRBJ2-7 and V is TRBV2; unclear D gene. CDR1 and CDR2 from the germline V gene are SNHLY and FYNNEI. The CDR3 spans 12 residues. V dropped 8 bases and J dropped 0 bases, with 8 bases sitting between them. The CDR3 here is CASRDNSYEQYF. CDR3 DNA sequence: TGTGCCAGCCGAGACAACTCCTACGAGCAGTACTTC.

The chain recombines TRBV11-3 with TRBJ1-6; D gene ambiguous. The CDR3 is made up of 17 amino acids. Trimming took off 8 bases at V and 2 bases at J, with 19 bases between the two ends. The germline CDR1 and CDR2 sequences are SGHNT and YENEEA. The CDR3 DNA reads TGTGCCAGCGGCCAATTTGGTGGCAGCCCCTATAATTCACCCCTCCACTTT. Translating gives CASGQFGGSPYNSPLHF.

The chain uses TRBV20-1 and TRBJ2-1; 16 bases are shared with TRBD2. The CDR3 is made up of 18 amino acids. The junction had 6 bases not matched to a gene; V was cut back by 3 bases and J by 1 base. Germline V gives CDR1 DFQATT, CDR2 SNEGSKA (reference sequence). The CDR3 region is CSASRGTSGRASYNEQFF. In DNA, the CDR3 is TGCAGTGCTAGTCGGGGGACTAGCGGGAGGGCGTCCTACAATGAGCAGTTCTTC.